The next 8 T cell receptor beta chains were all read from a single sample in a study of CXCR3-negative and CXCR3-positive naive CD8 T cells. UMI-labeled 5' RACE TRB cDNA libraries were prepared from the cells. Using the 5' RACE reads, TCRdb records one entry per CDR3 protein without DNA. The sample table sets out around 81,000 distinct CDR3 sequences. Sequenced material: naive CXCR3- CD8+ T cells from blood. Subset defined: CD45RO-CCR7+CD27+CD95- naive CD8+ T cells lacking CXCR3 (TNR3-). The receptors shown here come from a human donor in good health. Some clones in this sample may be carry-over from other donors' samples.

The rearrangement uses TRBV19 and TRBJ2-1. CDR1 is LNHDA and CDR2 is SQIVND in the germline V gene (reference sequence). The CDR3 has 13 amino acids. The CDR3 loop is CASSIAGINEQFF.

The chain uses TRBV29-1 and TRBJ2-3; the D call of TRBD2 rests on TCRdb alone, since no DNA is present to check it. CDR3 length: 16 residues. Per germline, CDR1 SQVTM and CDR2 ANQGSEA. CDR3 in amino acids: CSVEVWEGPGADTQYF.

This chain joins TRBV4-1 and TRBJ2-3; the D gene TCRdb calls, TRBD2, cannot be checked with no DNA. The CDR3 extends over 19 amino acids. The germline V gene has CDR1 MGHRA and CDR2 YSYEKL. CDR3 sequence: CASSQVGFGAGGSTDTQYF.

This chain connects TRBV7-9 to TRBJ1-2. The length of the CDR3 is 14 residues. CDR1 is SEHNR, CDR2 FQNEAQ, per germline (reference sequence). The CDR3 here is CASRAGLGNYGYTF.

The V gene is TRBV7-9, the J gene TRBJ2-5; TCRdb reports TRBD1, a call that lacks DNA to check it against. The CDR3 is 13 amino acids. CDR1 and CDR2 (germline): SEHNR, FQNEAQ (reference sequence). CDR3 sequence: CASSRGRQETQYF.

Here the CDR3 reads CASSLLPGGSYNEQFF. The J gene is TRBJ2-1, the V gene TRBV7-9; TCRdb names TRBD1, which stays unverified in the absence of DNA. Germline-derived CDR1 and CDR2 are SEHNR and FQNEAQ (reference sequence). CDR3 length: 16 amino acids.

The chain employs TRBV12-3 or TRBV12-4 and TRBJ1-1; TCRdb picks TRBD1, but there is no DNA to check that call. The CDR3 extends over 13 amino acids. The CDR3 loop is CASSLDRVTEAFF.

The chain couples TRBV5-1 to TRBJ1-5; TCRdb's D call, TRBD1, is unchecked because there is no DNA. Germline V gene lookup returns CDR1 SGHRS and CDR2 YFSETQ. The CDR3 runs 14 residues. The CDR3 sequence is CASSLGQGGQPQHF.